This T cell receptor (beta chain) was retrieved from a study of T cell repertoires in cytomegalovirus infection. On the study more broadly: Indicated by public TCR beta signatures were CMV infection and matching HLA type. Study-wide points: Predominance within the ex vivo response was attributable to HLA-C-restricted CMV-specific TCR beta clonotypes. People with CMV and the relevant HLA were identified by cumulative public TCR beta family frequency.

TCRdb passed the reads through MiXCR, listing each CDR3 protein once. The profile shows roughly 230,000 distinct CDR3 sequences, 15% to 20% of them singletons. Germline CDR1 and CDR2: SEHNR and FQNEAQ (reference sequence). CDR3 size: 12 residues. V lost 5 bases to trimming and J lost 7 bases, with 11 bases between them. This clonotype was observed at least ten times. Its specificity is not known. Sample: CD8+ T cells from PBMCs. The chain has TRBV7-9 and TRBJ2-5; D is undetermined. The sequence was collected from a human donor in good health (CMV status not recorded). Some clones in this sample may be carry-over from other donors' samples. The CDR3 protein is CASSHSTRTQYF. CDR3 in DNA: TGTGCCAGCAGCCACTCCACTCGGACCCAGTACTTC. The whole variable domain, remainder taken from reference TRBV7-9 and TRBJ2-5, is DTGVSQNPRHKITKRGQNVTFRCDPISEHNRLYWYRQTLGQGPEFLTYFQNEAQLEKSRLLSDRFSAERPKGSFSTLEIQRTEQGDSAMYLCASSHSTRTQYFGPGTRLLVL.